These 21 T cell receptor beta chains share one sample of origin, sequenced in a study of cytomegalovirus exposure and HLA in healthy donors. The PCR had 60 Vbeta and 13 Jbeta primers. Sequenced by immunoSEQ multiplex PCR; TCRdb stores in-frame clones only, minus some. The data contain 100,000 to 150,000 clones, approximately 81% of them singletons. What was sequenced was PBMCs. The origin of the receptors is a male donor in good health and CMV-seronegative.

CDR3 region: CASSTGTINEQFF. For the CDR3, the DNA is TGTGCCAGCAGCACTGGGACTATCAATGAGCAGTTCTTC. V gene TRBV5-6 combines with J gene TRBJ2-1, with 7 nucleotides matching TRBD2. In germline, CDR1 is SGHDT, CDR2 YYEEEE. The length of the CDR3 is 13 residues. Trimming at V came to 4 bases and at J to 6 bases, leaving 4 bases not matched to a gene.

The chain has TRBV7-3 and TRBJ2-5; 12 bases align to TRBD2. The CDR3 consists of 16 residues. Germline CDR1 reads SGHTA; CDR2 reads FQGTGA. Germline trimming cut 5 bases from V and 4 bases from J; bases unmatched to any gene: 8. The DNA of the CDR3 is TGTGCCAGCAGCCCTACCCCTAGCGGGAGGGGAGAGACCCAGTACTTC. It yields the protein CASSPTPSGRGETQYF. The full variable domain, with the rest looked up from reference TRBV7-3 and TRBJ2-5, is GAGVSQTPSNKVTEKGKYVELRCDPISGHTALYWYRQSLGQGPEFLIYFQGTGAADDSGLPNDRFFAVRPEGSVSTLKIQRTERGDSAVYLCASSPTPSGRGETQYFGPGTRLLVL.

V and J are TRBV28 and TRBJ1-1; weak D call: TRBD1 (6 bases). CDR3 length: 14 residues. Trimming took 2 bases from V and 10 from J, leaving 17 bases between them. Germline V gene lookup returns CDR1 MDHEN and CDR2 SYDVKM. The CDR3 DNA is TGTGCCAGCAGTTTAACCCAAGGGGGGGAGCGAGCTTTCTTT. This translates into CASSLTQGGERAFF. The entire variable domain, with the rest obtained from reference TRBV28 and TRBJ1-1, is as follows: DVKVTQSSRYLVKRTGEKVFLECVQDMDHENMFWYRQDPGLGLRLIYFSYDVKMKEKGDIPEGYSVSREKKERFSLILESASTNQTSMYLCASSLTQGGERAFFGQGTRLTVV.

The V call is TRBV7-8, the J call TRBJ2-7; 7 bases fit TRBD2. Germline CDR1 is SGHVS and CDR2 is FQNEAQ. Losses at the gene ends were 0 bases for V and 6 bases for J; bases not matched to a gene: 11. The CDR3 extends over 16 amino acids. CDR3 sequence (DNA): TGTGCCAGCAGCTTAGCTAGCGGAGTGGGCGGGAGCGAGCAGTACTTC. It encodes CASSLASGVGGSEQYF.

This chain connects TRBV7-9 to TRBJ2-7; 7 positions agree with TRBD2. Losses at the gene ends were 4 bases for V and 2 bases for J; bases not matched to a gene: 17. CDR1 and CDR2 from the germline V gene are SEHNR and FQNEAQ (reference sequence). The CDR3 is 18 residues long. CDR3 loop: CASSWGLSRDYEAYEQYF. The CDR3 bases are TGTGCCAGCAGCTGGGGGTTATCTCGGGACTACGAGGCCTACGAGCAGTACTTC.

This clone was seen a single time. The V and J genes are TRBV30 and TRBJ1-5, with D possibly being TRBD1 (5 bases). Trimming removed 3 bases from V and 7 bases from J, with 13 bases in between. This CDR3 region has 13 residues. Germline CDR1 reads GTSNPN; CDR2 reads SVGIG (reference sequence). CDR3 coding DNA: TGTGCCTGGAGCCTGGGGCGACGGCAGCCCCAGCATTTT. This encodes CAWSLGRRQPQHF.

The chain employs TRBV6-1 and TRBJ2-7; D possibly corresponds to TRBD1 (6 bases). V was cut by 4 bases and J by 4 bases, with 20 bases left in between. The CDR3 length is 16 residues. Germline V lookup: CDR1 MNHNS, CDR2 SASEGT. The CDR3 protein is CASSAYLGQIAYEQYF. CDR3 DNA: TGTGCCAGCAGTGCTTACCTCGGACAGATAGCTTACGAGCAGTACTTC.

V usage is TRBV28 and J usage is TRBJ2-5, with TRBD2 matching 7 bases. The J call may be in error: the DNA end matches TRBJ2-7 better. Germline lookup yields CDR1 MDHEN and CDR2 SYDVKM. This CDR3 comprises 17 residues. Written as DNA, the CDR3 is TGTGCCAGCAGTGCACTCCTTGGCGGGGGACGTGGGTTCGAGCAGTACTTC. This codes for CASSALLGGGRGFEQYF.

CDR3 nucleotide sequence: TGTGCCAGCAGTTACCAGGCACCCCCTAGCACAGATACGCAGTATTTT. Translated: CASSYQAPPSTDTQYF. The V and J genes are TRBV6-5 and TRBJ2-3, with D unresolved. CDR1 is MNHEY, CDR2 SVGAGI, per germline. CDR3 length equals 16 residues. V lost 2 bases and J lost 0, with 12 bases in between.

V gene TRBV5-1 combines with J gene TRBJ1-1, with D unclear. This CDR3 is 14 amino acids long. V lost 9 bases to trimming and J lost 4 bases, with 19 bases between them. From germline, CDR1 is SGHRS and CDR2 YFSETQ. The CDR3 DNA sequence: TGCGCCACCCCGAACGGAGGCAACACCACTGAAGCTTTCTTT. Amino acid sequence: CATPNGGNTTEAFF.

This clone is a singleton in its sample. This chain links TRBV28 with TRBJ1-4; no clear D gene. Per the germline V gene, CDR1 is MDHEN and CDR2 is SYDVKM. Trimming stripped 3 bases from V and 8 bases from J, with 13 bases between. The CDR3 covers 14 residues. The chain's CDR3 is CASSFIEGVEKLFF. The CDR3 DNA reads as TGTGCCAGCAGTTTTATAGAGGGAGTAGAAAAACTGTTTTTT. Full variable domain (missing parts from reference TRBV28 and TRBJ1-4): DVKVTQSSRYLVKRTGEKVFLECVQDMDHENMFWYRQDPGLGLRLIYFSYDVKMKEKGDIPEGYSVSREKKERFSLILESASTNQTSMYLCASSFIEGVEKLFFGSGTQLSVL.

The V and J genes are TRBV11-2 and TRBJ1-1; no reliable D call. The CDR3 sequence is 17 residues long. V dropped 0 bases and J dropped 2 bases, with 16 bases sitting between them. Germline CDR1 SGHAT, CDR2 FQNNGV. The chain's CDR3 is CASSLDRLTSGNTEAFF. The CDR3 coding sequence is TGTGCCAGCAGCTTAGATCGCCTTACGTCGGGAAACACTGAAGCTTTCTTT.

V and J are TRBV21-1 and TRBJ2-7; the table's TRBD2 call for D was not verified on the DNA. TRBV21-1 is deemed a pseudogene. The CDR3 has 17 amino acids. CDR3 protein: CASSSDRERSNSYEQYF. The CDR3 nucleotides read TGTGCCAGCAGCAGCGACCGGGAACGTTCAAATTCATACGAGCAGTACTTC.

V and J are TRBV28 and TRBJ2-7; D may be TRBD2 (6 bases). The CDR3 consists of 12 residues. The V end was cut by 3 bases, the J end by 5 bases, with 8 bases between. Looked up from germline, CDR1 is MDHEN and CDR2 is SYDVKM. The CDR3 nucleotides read TGTGCCAGCAGTTTGTGGGGGGACGAGCAGTACTTC. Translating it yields CASSLWGDEQYF.

This chain's CDR3 is CASSGGREAGQPQHF. The CDR3 DNA reads as TGTGCCAGCAGTGGCGGCAGGGAGGCAGGGCAGCCCCAGCATTTT. The rearrangement joins TRBV2 to TRBJ1-5; tentative D call: TRBD1 (5 bases). Per germline, CDR1 SNHLY and CDR2 FYNNEI. Trimming took off 4 bases at V and 7 bases at J, with 17 bases between the two ends. The CDR3 is 15 amino acids.

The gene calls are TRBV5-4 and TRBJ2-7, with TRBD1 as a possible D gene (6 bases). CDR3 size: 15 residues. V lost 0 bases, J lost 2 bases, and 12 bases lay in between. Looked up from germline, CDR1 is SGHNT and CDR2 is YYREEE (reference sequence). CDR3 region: CASSLDGTTAYEQYF. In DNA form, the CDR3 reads TGTGCCAGCAGCTTGGACGGGACAACGGCCTACGAGCAGTACTTC.

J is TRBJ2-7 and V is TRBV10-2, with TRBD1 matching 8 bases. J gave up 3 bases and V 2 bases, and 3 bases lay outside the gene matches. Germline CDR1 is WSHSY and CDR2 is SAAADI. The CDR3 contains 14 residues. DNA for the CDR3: TGCGCCAGCAGTGAGGGACAGGGCGTCTACGAGCAGTACTTC. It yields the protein CASSEGQGVYEQYF.

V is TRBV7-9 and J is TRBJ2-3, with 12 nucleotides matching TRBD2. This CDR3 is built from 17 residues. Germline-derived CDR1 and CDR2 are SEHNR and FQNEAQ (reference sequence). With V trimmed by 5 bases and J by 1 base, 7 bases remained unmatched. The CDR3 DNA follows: TGTGCCAGCAGCATCCGACTAGCGGGAGTGGGCACAGATACGCAGTATTTT. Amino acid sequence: CASSIRLAGVGTDTQYF.

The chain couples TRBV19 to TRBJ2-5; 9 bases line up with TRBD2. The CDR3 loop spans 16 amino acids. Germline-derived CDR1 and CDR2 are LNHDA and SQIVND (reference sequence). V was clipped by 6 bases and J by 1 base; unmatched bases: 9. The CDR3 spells CASSQSGGTLQETQYF. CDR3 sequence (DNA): TGTGCCAGTAGCCAGAGCGGGGGGACTCTCCAAGAGACCCAGTACTTC.

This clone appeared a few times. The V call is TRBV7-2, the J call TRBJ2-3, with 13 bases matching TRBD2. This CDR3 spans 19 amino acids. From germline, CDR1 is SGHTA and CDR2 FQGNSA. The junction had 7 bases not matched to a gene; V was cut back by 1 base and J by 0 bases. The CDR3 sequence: CASSLGLAGGYWSTDTQYF. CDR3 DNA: TGTGCCAGCAGCTTAGGACTAGCGGGGGGCTACTGGAGCACAGATACGCAGTATTTT.

This CDR3 reads CASSPQGNEKLFF. In nucleotides, the CDR3 is TGTGCCAGCAGCCCCCAGGGTAATGAAAAACTGTTTTTT. This chain joins TRBV4-2 and TRBJ1-4, with a weak D call TRBD1 (5 bases). V was pared by 4 bases and J by 4 bases, with 7 bases between. CDR3 length: 13 amino acids. Germline V gives CDR1 LGHNA, CDR2 YNFKEQ.